Detailed here is one TCR beta chain. Some 100,000 TCR templates were measured in each sample. Profiling relied on immunoSEQ multiplex PCR, and the TCRdb table lists in-frame clones only, not all of them. The data contain about 97,000 clones, roughly 91% of them singletons. This entry comes from a study of siplizumab effects on memory and regulatory T cells. CDR3 length equals 13 residues. The V end was cut by 1 base, the J end by 1 base, with 4 bases between. Germline CDR1 and CDR2: GTSNPN and SVGIG (reference sequence). V usage is TRBV30 and J usage is TRBJ2-2; D remains ambiguous. Sequencing was performed on non-Treg CD4+ T cells sorted from blood. This clonotype was obtained from a human donor in good health. CDR3 in DNA: TGTGCCTGGAGTGCAGTGAACACCGGGGAGCTGTTTTTT. It encodes CAWSAVNTGELFF.